These T cell receptor beta chains were read from a single sample in a study of blood T cells in healthy people across ages. From the 5' RACE reads, TCRdb called clonotypes with MiXCR, one entry per CDR3 protein. The sample holds roughly 1.7 million distinct CDR3 sequences, about 35% seen once. Source material: blood. These receptors were obtained from a woman aged 25 to 39 in good health. Both conserved end residues are part of each CDR3. A D gene is named only where the DNA matches it firmly. Clone size is given for some rows only: seen once, a few or many times, or a class if the clone is expanded.

j_gene,v_gene,abundance,d_gene,CDR3nt,CDR3aa
TRBJ2-7,TRBV30,few,-,TGTGCCTGGCGCCCTGCAGGTGCACAGGGAAGCTCCTACGAGCAGTACTTC,CAWRPAGAQGSSYEQYF
TRBJ2-2,TRBV7-2,-,-,TGTGCCAGCAGCCCGCTCTTAGCTGGTGGGGAGCTGTTTTTT,CASSPLLAGGELFF
TRBJ2-2,TRBV3-1,-,-,TGTGCCAGCAGAGACGAGAACACCGGGGAGCTGTTTTTT,CASRDENTGELFF
TRBJ2-5,TRBV29-1,many,TRBD2,TGCAGCGTTAAGACTAGCGGGAAAAGACCGACCCAAGAGACCCAGTACTTC,CSVKTSGKRPTQETQYF
TRBJ2-1,TRBV20-1,few,TRBD2,TGCAGTGCTAGAGTCGGCGGGAGGGAAAGGTTCTTC,CSARVGGRERFF
TRBJ2-1,TRBV27,-,TRBD2,TGTGCCAGCAGTTTTGTGACTAGCGGGGGGGGACATGAGCAGTTCTTC,CASSFVTSGGGHEQFF
TRBJ1-4,TRBV4-2,-,-,TGTGCCAGCAGCCAAACACAGGGCCGAAATGAAAAACTGTTTTTT,CASSQTQGRNEKLFF
TRBJ2-5,TRBV29-1,many,-,TGCAGCGTTGATGGGTACGCTCCTTCCCCCGAGACCCAGTACTTC,CSVDGYAPSPETQYF
TRBJ2-1,TRBV29-1,-,TRBD1,TGCAGCATTGCCGGGACAGGGGAAGGTAATGAGCAGTTCTTC,CSIAGTGEGNEQFF
TRBJ1-5,TRBV4-1,-,-,TGCGCCAGCAGCCCCTCCCGGATCCCCCAAATGAGTCAGCCCCAGCATTTT,CASSPSRIPQMSQPQHF
TRBJ2-1,TRBV20-1,many,-,TGCAGTGCTAGAGCCGGGGTGGTTCGTAATGAGCAGTTCTTC,CSARAGVVRNEQFF
TRBJ2-1,TRBV4-1,-,-,TGCGCCAGCAGCCAGCTAGATTACACGGAGCAGTTCTTC,CASSQLDYTEQFF
TRBJ1-1,TRBV20-1,few,TRBD1,TGCAGTGCTAGGACAGGGGGTTACACTGAAGCTTTCTTT,CSARTGGYTEAFF
TRBJ1-1,TRBV5-1,-,TRBD1,TGCGCCAGCAGCTGGGGGACAGGGGCCCCAAACACTGAAGCTTTCTTT,CASSWGTGAPNTEAFF
TRBJ2-4,TRBV7-2,few,TRBD2,TGTGCCAGCAGCTCAGACGGCGGGAGGGCCGAAGAGCAGTACTTC,CASSSDGGRAEEQYF
TRBJ1-6,TRBV20-1,-,-,TGCAGTGCTAGCACCGATTATAATTCACCCCTCCACTTT,CSASTDYNSPLHF
TRBJ2-1,TRBV6-2/TRBV6-3,many,TRBD2,TGTGCCAGCAATCCCAGGACTAGCCCTTACCACTCCTACAATGAGCAGTTCTTC,CASNPRTSPYHSYNEQFF
TRBJ2-1,TRBV6-2/TRBV6-3,few,-,TGTGCCAGCAGGATTATCCTAGCATCCAATGAGCAGTTCTTC,CASRIILASNEQFF
TRBJ2-3,TRBV27,many,-,TGTGCCAGCAGTCCCCAAAACACAGATACGCAGTATTTT,CASSPQNTDTQYF
TRBJ1-2,TRBV5-1,-,-,TGCGCCAGCAGCTTGGAAGGCAGTAGTAACTATGGCTACACCTTC,CASSLEGSSNYGYTF
TRBJ2-1,TRBV6-2/TRBV6-3,-,-,TGTGCCAGCAGTGACCCCGGGCGTGAGCAGTTCTTC,CASSDPGREQFF
TRBJ1-4,TRBV29-1,-,-,TGCAGCGTGGGTGGACAGACATATAATGAAAAACTGTTTTTT,CSVGGQTYNEKLFF
TRBJ2-1,TRBV5-1,-,TRBD1,TGCGCCAGCAGCTTGGAGGGGACAGCCCACAATGAGCAGTTCTTC,CASSLEGTAHNEQFF
TRBJ2-7,TRBV5-6,-,-,TGTGCCAGCAGCTGGGGTACCGCGAGCTCCTACGAGCAGTACTTC,CASSWGTASSYEQYF
TRBJ2-3,TRBV20-1,many,TRBD2,TGCAGTGCACCAAGACTAGCGGGGGGGCAAGATACGCAGTATTTT,CSAPRLAGGQDTQYF
TRBJ2-1,TRBV4-1,many,TRBD2,TGCGCCAGCAGCCAAGAGGCGGGGACTAGCGGCTACAATGAGCAGTTCTTC,CASSQEAGTSGYNEQFF
TRBJ2-5,TRBV21-1,-,-,TGTGCCAGCAGCAAAGGGCTAGCGGCCTTTCAAGAGACCCAGTACTTC,CASSKGLAAFQETQYF
TRBJ2-3,TRBV27,-,-,TGTGCCAGCAGTTTAACCCGACCACCTAGCACAGATACGCAGTATTTT,CASSLTRPPSTDTQYF
TRBJ1-6,TRBV25-1,-,-,TGTGCCAGCAGTGCAGGGGATTGGAATTCACCCCTCCACTTT,CASSAGDWNSPLHF
TRBJ2-7,TRBV3-1,few,-,TGTGCCAGCAGCCCGGAGCTATTCCGCTACGAGCAGTACTTC,CASSPELFRYEQYF
TRBJ1-2,TRBV7-3,-,TRBD1,TGTGCCAGCAGCCCAAACGCGGGACAGAACTATGGCTACACCTTC,CASSPNAGQNYGYTF
TRBJ1-2,TRBV7-9,few,-,TGTGCCAGCAGCTTAATCCTCGGCGGAGACAACTATGGCTACACCTTC,CASSLILGGDNYGYTF
TRBJ2-1,TRBV5-4,-,TRBD2,TGTGCCAGCAGCTTGGCGGGAGGTCCCCCTGAGCAGTTCTTC,CASSLAGGPPEQFF
TRBJ2-3,TRBV24-1,-,TRBD2,TGTGCCACCAGTCTTAAGGGCGGGAGCATAGATACGCAGTATTTT,CATSLKGGSIDTQYF
TRBJ1-1,TRBV7-2,-,-,TGTGCCAGCAGCTCGGACAGCTTCACTGAAGCTTTCTTT,CASSSDSFTEAFF
TRBJ1-1,TRBV12-3/TRBV12-4,-,-,TGTGCCAGCAGCACGGGTTATTCGGGCACTGAAGCTTTCTTT,CASSTGYSGTEAFF
TRBJ2-4,TRBV2,few,TRBD2,TGTGCCAGTGGACTAGCGGATCAAAACATTCAGTACTTC,CASGLADQNIQYF